These T cell receptor beta chains were read from a single sample in a study of blood T cell repertoires in COVID-19. Generated by immunoSEQ multiplex PCR, the TCRdb table keeps only in-frame clones and is missing some. The table shows 100,000 to 150,000 clones, with 88% occurring only once. Sequencing was done on a sample of peripheral blood. The receptors originated from a woman over 75 with acute or convalescent COVID-19. CDR3s include the opening cysteine and the closing phenylalanine or tryptophan. Each record gives: CDR3 DNA, CDR3 protein, J gene, D gene, V gene, clone size. The D gene is left open where the match is weak. Clone size is shown for a subset of rows, as once, few, many or a class of expanded clone.

TGTGCCAGCAGCCGTGGACGGACTAGCGGAGGGACAGATACGCAGTATTTT | CASSRGRTSGGTDTQYF | TRBJ2-3 | TRBD2 | TRBV5-6 | once
TGTGCCAGCTCACCATGGACTAGCGGGAACGCCGGGGAGCTGTTTTTT | CASSPWTSGNAGELFF | TRBJ2-2 | TRBD2 | TRBV18 | .
TGTGCCAGCAGCTTAGCGGGGGGTAGCGACGAGCAGTACTTC | CASSLAGGSDEQYF | TRBJ2-7 | . | TRBV7-2 | .
TGTGCCAGCACCCCCTGGGGGGGAGGCAATCAGCCCCAGCATTTT | CASTPWGGGNQPQHF | TRBJ1-5 | . | TRBV6-6 | once
TGTGCCAGCAGCCAAAAGGCAGGACAGGGGGCGTCCGAGCAGTACTTC | CASSQKAGQGASEQYF | TRBJ2-7 | TRBD1 | TRBV3-1/TRBV3-2 | .
TGCGCCAGCAGCCAAGCTGACAGGTTTAACTATGGCTACACCTTC | CASSQADRFNYGYTF | TRBJ1-2 | . | TRBV4-1 | once
TGTGCCAGCAGTTCCTCCACCTCGTACAGGACAAGCAATCAGCCCCAGCATTTT | CASSSSTSYRTSNQPQHF | TRBJ1-5 | . | TRBV6-2/TRBV6-3 | .
TGTGCCAGTAGGGGAGGAGGGAACGGCGCTGGCTACACCTTC | CASRGGGNGAGYTF | TRBJ1-2 | . | TRBV19 | .
TGTGCCAGCAGCCAAGCAGGTTCTGGAAACACCATATATTTT | CASSQAGSGNTIYF | TRBJ1-3 | . | TRBV3-1/TRBV3-2 | .
TGTGCCAGCAGCTTCTCGGGGGACACTGAAGCTTTCTTT | CASSFSGDTEAFF | TRBJ1-1 | . | TRBV5-5 | .
TGTGCCAGCAGTTATCATTTGACAGCGCTATCTGGAAACACCATATATTTT | CASSYHLTALSGNTIYF | TRBJ1-3 | . | TRBV6-2/TRBV6-3 | .
TGTGCCAGCAGCTTCGGCGGGGGAAACACCGGGGAGCTGTTTTTT | CASSFGGGNTGELFF | TRBJ2-2 | TRBD2 | TRBV7-3 | few
TGCGCCAGCAGCTTGGAGGCTAGCGGGAACACAGATACGCAGTATTTT | CASSLEASGNTDTQYF | TRBJ2-3 | TRBD2 | TRBV5-1 | .
TGTGCCACCAGTGATCGGACTAGCGGGATTGTATACAATGAGCAGTTCTTC | CATSDRTSGIVYNEQFF | TRBJ2-1 | TRBD2 | TRBV24-1 | .
TGTGCCAGCTCTACGCGAGAAAATCAGCCCCAGCATTTT | CASSTRENQPQHF | TRBJ1-5 | . | TRBV6-6 | .
TGTGCCAGCAGTGCTATCGGACACAAAGAGACCCAGTACTTC | CASSAIGHKETQYF | TRBJ2-5 | . | TRBV2 | few
TGTGCCAGCCACAGGGGGTCGAACACCGGGGAGCTGTTTTTT | CASHRGSNTGELFF | TRBJ2-2 | TRBD1 | TRBV6-5 | .
TGTGCCAGCTCCGGGGTAAACTATGGCTACACCTTC | CASSGVNYGYTF | TRBJ1-2 | . | TRBV5-4 | .
TGCGCCAGCAGCCAACGGACTGATGTAAGCAATCAGCCCCAGCATTTT | CASSQRTDVSNQPQHF | TRBJ1-5 | . | TRBV4-1 | .
TGCGCCAGCAGCTACTCGAGGCCCAGCACAGATACGCAGTATTTT | CASSYSRPSTDTQYF | TRBJ2-3 | . | TRBV5-1 | once
TGCGCCAGCACCCCCTGGGGGGGTAATGAAAAACTGTTTTTT | CASTPWGGNEKLFF | TRBJ1-4 | . | TRBV5-1 | once
TGCGCCAGCAGCTTGGTCTTTGGGCGGGGTGGTGGTGAGCAGTTCTTC | CASSLVFGRGGGEQFF | TRBJ2-1 | . | TRBV5-1 | .
TGTGCCAGTAGTGTACTACCAACTAATGAAAAACTGTTTTTT | CASSVLPTNEKLFF | TRBJ1-4 | . | TRBV19 | .
TGTGCCAGTAGTATAGGAGACGGACTGTCCTACGAGCAGTACTTC | CASSIGDGLSYEQYF | TRBJ2-7 | . | TRBV19 | few
TGTGCCAGCGGACAAGACCTATACACAGATACGCAGTATTTT | CASGQDLYTDTQYF | TRBJ2-3 | . | TRBV9 | .
TGCGCCAGCAGCTTGGGTAATCAGGGTATGGGCGAGCAGTACTTC | CASSLGNQGMGEQYF | TRBJ2-7 | . | TRBV5-1 | once
TGTGCCAGACTGACGACAGGTGCGCAGTATTTT | CARLTTGAQYF | TRBJ2-3 | . | TRBV27 | .
TGTGCCAGCAGCATGGGACAGAACTATGGCTACACCTTC | CASSMGQNYGYTF | TRBJ1-2 | TRBD1 | TRBV9 | .
TGTGCCAGTAGTCTGTGGGGGCTGAGGACTGAAGCTTTCTTT | CASSLWGLRTEAFF | TRBJ1-1 | . | TRBV19 | .
TGCGCCAGCAGGGGACTAGCGGGAGGCGGCAATGAGCAGTTCTTC | CASRGLAGGGNEQFF | TRBJ2-1 | TRBD2 | TRBV4-1 | .
TGTGCCAGCAGCTTAGCTTACAATGAGCAGTTCTTC | CASSLAYNEQFF | TRBJ2-1 | . | TRBV13 | .
TGTGCCATCAGAGGAACAGGGGGTAACACCGGGGAGCTGTTTTTT | CAIRGTGGNTGELFF | TRBJ2-2 | TRBD1 | TRBV10-3 | .
TGTGCCAGCAGCTTAGCGCGGGGGCTCCGAAATGAGCAGTTCTTC | CASSLARGLRNEQFF | TRBJ2-1 | . | TRBV7-8 | .
TGTGCCAGCAGCGCTCCAGGGGGCGTTCGCAATCAGCCCCAGCATTTT | CASSAPGGVRNQPQHF | TRBJ1-5 | TRBD1 | TRBV5-8 | .
TGTGCCAGCAGCCCACCGGACAGGACCAACTATGGCTACACCTTC | CASSPPDRTNYGYTF | TRBJ1-2 | TRBD1 | TRBV7-8 | .
TGTGCCAGCTCACCACCGGACTCAGATACGCAGTATTTT | CASSPPDSDTQYF | TRBJ2-3 | . | TRBV18 | .
TGTGCCAGCAGGGGACAGACCTATAATTCACCCCTCCACTTT | CASRGQTYNSPLHF | TRBJ1-6 | TRBD1 | TRBV18 | once
TGCAGCGTTGAATCGATAGCTAGCGGGGGGGCGGGTGAGCAGTTCTTC | CSVESIASGGAGEQFF | TRBJ2-1 | TRBD2 | TRBV29-1 | .
TGTGCCACCAGTTTCGCTCAGGGGTTTAATGAAAAACTGTTTTTT | CATSFAQGFNEKLFF | TRBJ1-4 | . | TRBV15 | .
TGTGCCATCAGTGGTGAGGCGGGAGGCGCAGATACGCAGTATTTT | CAISGEAGGADTQYF | TRBJ2-3 | TRBD2 | TRBV10-3 | .
TGCAGTGCTAGTTTGGGACTACTGAGCCCTAGTCTCCTCGAGCAGTACTTC | CSASLGLLSPSLLEQYF | TRBJ2-7 | TRBD2 | TRBV20-1 | .
TGTGCCAGCAGTACAGGGGGAGGACCCCAGCATTTT | CASSTGGGPQHF | TRBJ1-5 | TRBD1 | TRBV27 | .
TGTGCCAGCAGCCAGGACAGGGAGATTTCATATGGCTACACCTTC | CASSQDREISYGYTF | TRBJ1-2 | TRBD1 | TRBV13 | few
TGTGCCAGTAGTACCCCTCCGGACAGGGGTGATACGCAGTATTTT | CASSTPPDRGDTQYF | TRBJ2-3 | TRBD1 | TRBV19 | few
TGTGCCAGCAGCTTGTCCCTAGCGGGAGTGGTTGAGCAGTTCTTC | CASSLSLAGVVEQFF | TRBJ2-1 | TRBD2 | TRBV5-4 | .
TGTGCCAGTAGTATAGGTCGGGACAGGGAGCCCTATGGCTACACCTTC | CASSIGRDREPYGYTF | TRBJ1-2 | TRBD1 | TRBV19 | .
TGTGCCAGCTCCCTTGGGACACTCAGAACTGGGGCCAACGTCCTGACTTTC | CASSLGTLRTGANVLTF | TRBJ2-6 | . | TRBV3-1/TRBV3-2 | .
TGTGCCAGCAGCACCCTACAGGGCAGGAACACTGAAGCTTTCTTT | CASSTLQGRNTEAFF | TRBJ1-1 | . | TRBV27 | .
TGTGCCAGCAGCTTGGGACAGGGAGTCGAAACTAATGAAAAACTGTTTTTT | CASSLGQGVETNEKLFF | TRBJ1-4 | TRBD1 | TRBV5-4 | .
TGCGCCAGCAGCCAAGATGGGACAGGGCAAGAGACCCAGTACTTC | CASSQDGTGQETQYF | TRBJ2-5 | TRBD1 | TRBV4-1 | .
TGTGCCAGTAGTTCCCTAGCGGGAGGGGTTAGGAATGAGCAGTTCTTC | CASSSLAGGVRNEQFF | TRBJ2-1 | TRBD2 | TRBV19 | .
TGTGCCAGCAGTGGCCCTGGGACGGGGGCCCAGTACTTC | CASSGPGTGAQYF | TRBJ2-5 | . | TRBV2 | .
TGTGCCAGCAGGCAGGGACAGTACAATGAGCAGTTCTTC | CASRQGQYNEQFF | TRBJ2-1 | TRBD1 | TRBV12-3/TRBV12-4 | .